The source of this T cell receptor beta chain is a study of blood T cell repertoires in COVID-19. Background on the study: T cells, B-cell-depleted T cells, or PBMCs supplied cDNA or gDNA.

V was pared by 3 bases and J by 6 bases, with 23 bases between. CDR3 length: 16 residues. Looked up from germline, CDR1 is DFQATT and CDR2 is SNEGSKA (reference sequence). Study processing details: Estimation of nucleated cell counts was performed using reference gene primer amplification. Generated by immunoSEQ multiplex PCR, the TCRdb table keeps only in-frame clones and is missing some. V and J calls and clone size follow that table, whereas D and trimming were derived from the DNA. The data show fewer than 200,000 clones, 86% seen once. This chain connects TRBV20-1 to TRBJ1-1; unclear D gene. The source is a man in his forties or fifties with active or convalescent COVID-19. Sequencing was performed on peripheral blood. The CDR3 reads CSASNPGEGWGAEAFF. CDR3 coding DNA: TGCAGTGCTAGTAATCCTGGGGAAGGTTGGGGAGCTGAAGCTTTCTTT.